This T cell receptor beta chain was sequenced in a study of long-term antiretroviral therapy in people with HIV. Study-wide background: The oldest specimens predate the 2015 immediate-ART recommendation by about a decade.

Germline V gene data show CDR1 as SGDLS and CDR2 as YYNGEE. The CDR3 covers 15 residues. Trimming removed 0 bases from V and 5 bases from J; junction bases left unmatched: 4. Version v3.0 of the immunoSEQ assay ran at survey level. Clones were sequenced by immunoSEQ multiplex PCR, and TCRdb holds only the in-frame ones, with some missing. The sample carries more than 20,000 clones, roughly 84% recorded once. The chain uses TRBV9 and TRBJ2-1; TRBD1 matches at 8 bases. Sequenced here: unsorted PBMCs, sampled 1.9 years after starting antiretroviral therapy. The origin of this receptor is a woman aged 45-60 years with HIV. DNA for the CDR3: TGTGCCAGCAGCGTAGGTGGGACAGGCCACAATGAGCAGTTCTTC. It translates to CASSVGGTGHNEQFF.